Shown below are 15 T cell receptor beta chains from a single sample sequenced in a study of PD-L1 blockade in urothelial cancer. The table came from immunoSEQ multiplex PCR; TCRdb's copy has only in-frame clones and leaves some out. Of 35,000 to 55,000 clones listed, 70% to 85% are singletons. The sequences come from PBMCs, collected around atezolizumab (anti-PD-L1) treatment. The receptor source for this set is a man between 65 and 85 years old with urothelial cancer.

The sample holds one count of this clone. The genes are TRBV18 and TRBJ2-6, with 8 bases that match TRBD2. The CDR3 covers 16 residues. The V gene end was trimmed by 6 bases and the J gene end by 2 bases; junction bases not matched to a gene: 6. Germline CDR1 and CDR2: KGHSH and LQKENI. In DNA form, the CDR3 reads TGTGCCAGCTCCCCCGGGGGGGATGCTGGGGCCAACGTCCTGACTTTC. Translation: CASSPGGDAGANVLTF. The whole variable domain, filled in from reference TRBV18 and TRBJ2-6, reads NAGVMQNPRHLVRRRGQEARLRCSPMKGHSHVYWYRQLPEEGLKFMVYLQKENIIDESGMPKERFSAEFPKEGPSILRIQQVVRGDSAAYFCASSPGGDAGANVLTFGAGSRLTVL.

This clone showed up just once. CDR3: CASSLPANYGYTF. DNA of the CDR3: TGTGCCAGCAGTTTACCAGCTAACTATGGCTACACCTTC. This chain links TRBV28 with TRBJ1-2, with no clear D. The CDR3 is 13 residues long. Trimming left V 2 bases short and J 0 bases short, with 4 bases between. Looked up from germline, CDR1 is MDHEN and CDR2 is SYDVKM.

This clone came up once. The chain links TRBV7-9 to TRBJ1-5; TRBD1 matches at 8 bases. V lost 6 bases, J lost 4 bases, and 5 bases stayed unmatched. Germline CDR1 reads SEHNR; CDR2 reads FQNEAQ (reference sequence). The length of the CDR3 is 14 residues. The CDR3 DNA sequence: TGTGCCAGCAGTTCGGACAGGGTAAATCAGCCCCAGCATTTT. It encodes CASSSDRVNQPQHF.

The chain recombines TRBV4-2 with TRBJ2-2; 12 nucleotides align to TRBD2. The V and J ends lost 2 bases and 6 bases, in that order; junction bases with no gene match: 4. This CDR3 spans 16 amino acids. Germline V CDR1 and CDR2: LGHNA, YNFKEQ. In DNA form, the CDR3 reads TGTGCCAGCAGCCAAAGACTAGCGGGAGAGGCCGGGGAGCTGTTTTTT. Protein product: CASSQRLAGEAGELFF.

The rearrangement joins TRBV5-4 to TRBJ2-3; 10 nucleotides match TRBD2. Germline V gives CDR1 SGHNT, CDR2 YYREEE (reference sequence). The CDR3 has 17 amino acids. V was clipped by 4 bases and J by 1 base; unmatched bases: 9. DNA for the CDR3: TGTGCCAGCAGCGACTGGGAGCGGGAGGGCGGCACAGATACGCAGTATTTT. Residues: CASSDWEREGGTDTQYF.

The chain uses TRBV4-1 and TRBJ2-7; D is perhaps TRBD2 (6 bases). Trimming shortened V by 6 bases and J by 2 bases, and 14 bases separated the two germline ends. Germline V gene sequence: CDR1 MGHRA, CDR2 YSYEKL. The CDR3 has 14 residues. DNA for the CDR3: TGCGCCAGCAGTTTAAGCGGGCAGGCCTACGAGCAGTACTTC. This encodes CASSLSGQAYEQYF.

The V call is TRBV30, the J call TRBJ2-1; D possibly corresponds to TRBD1 (5 bases). This CDR3 spans 12 amino acids. V gave up 0 bases and J gave up 7 bases, with 7 bases separating them. Germline-derived CDR1 and CDR2 are GTSNPN and SVGIG (reference sequence). The CDR3 is CAWSVQVNEQFF. The CDR3 DNA is TGTGCCTGGAGTGTACAGGTAAATGAGCAGTTCTTC.

The chain has TRBV18 and TRBJ2-4; weak D call: TRBD2 (5 bases). Germline lookup yields CDR1 KGHSH and CDR2 LQKENI. The CDR3 has 14 residues. V dropped 0 bases and J dropped 6 bases, with 9 bases sitting between them. CDR3 nucleotides: TGTGCCAGCTCACCACCCCCTGAGGGAAACATTCAGTACTTC. It codes for CASSPPPEGNIQYF.

This chain connects TRBV6-6 to TRBJ2-1; 9 bases align to TRBD2. The V segment lost 7 bases and the J segment 9 bases; nucleotides outside the gene matches: 13. The CDR3 spans 15 residues. Looked up from germline, CDR1 is MNHNY and CDR2 is SVGAGI (reference sequence). CDR3 loop: CASTTGIAGVAEQFF. The CDR3 DNA sequence: TGTGCCAGCACGACTGGAATAGCGGGAGTTGCTGAGCAGTTCTTC.

The V gene is TRBV11-2, the J gene TRBJ2-3; the D is unclear. V lost 0 bases and J 5 bases, leaving 6 bases between the germline ends. Germline lookup yields CDR1 SGHAT and CDR2 FQNNGV. CDR3 size: 13 residues. CDR3 DNA sequence: TGTGCCAGCAGCTTAGATCAGGTAGATACGCAGTATTTT. Its protein is CASSLDQVDTQYF.

This chain links TRBV6-5 with TRBJ1-1; TRBD1 might be the D (6 bases). The CDR3 has 13 amino acids. V lost 5 bases and J lost 1, with 8 bases in between. Germline-derived CDR1 and CDR2 are MNHEY and SVGAGI. CDR3 in DNA: TGTGCCAGCAGTCAGGGGAGGAACACTGAAGCTTTCTTT. Amino acids: CASSQGRNTEAFF.

The rearrangement uses TRBV7-2 and TRBJ2-7; 8 bases align to TRBD2. With V trimmed by 4 bases and J by 4 bases, 9 bases remained unmatched. The CDR3 sequence is 15 residues long. The germline V gene encodes CDR1 SGHTA and CDR2 FQGNSA. The CDR3 sequence is CASSWRGSGSYEQYF. CDR3 DNA sequence: TGTGCCAGCAGCTGGCGGGGGAGCGGGAGTTACGAGCAGTACTTC.

This clone appeared a few times. This sample includes further DNA sequences coding for the same CDR3. The chain links TRBV7-2 to TRBJ2-1; 14 bases align to TRBD2. V lost 4 bases, J lost 6 bases, and 2 bases stayed unmatched. Germline V gives CDR1 SGHTA, CDR2 FQGNSA. The CDR3 has 15 residues. In DNA, the CDR3 is TGTGCCAGCAGCTCGGGACTAGCGGGAGTCAATGAGCAGTTCTTC. Translating gives CASSSGLAGVNEQFF.

The chain links TRBV7-6 to TRBJ2-5; 9 bases match TRBD1. After removal of 4 bases from V and 5 bases from J, the junction contained 11 bases not matched to a gene. This CDR3 region has 16 residues. Germline CDR1 SGHVS, CDR2 FNYEAQ. The CDR3 nucleotides are TGTGCCAGCAGCTCAGACGGACAGGGGCGCCAGGAGACCCAGTACTTC. Amino acid sequence: CASSSDGQGRQETQYF.

The rearrangement links TRBV5-6 to TRBJ2-1; D remains unclear. V lost 4 bases and J 1 base, leaving 15 bases between the germline ends. The germline V gene encodes CDR1 SGHDT and CDR2 YYEEEE. This CDR3 is built from 16 residues. CDR3 sequence (DNA): TGTGCCAGCAGCGGAAACTGGCGGATTTCCTACAATGAGCAGTTCTTC. It codes for CASSGNWRISYNEQFF.